The 16 T cell receptor beta chains presented below share a single source sample, sequenced in a study of shared clonotypes between healthy human individuals. TCRdb's table, derived via immunoSEQ multiplex PCR, lists solely in-frame clones and lacks some. The sample has millions of clones, 85% to 95% seen once. Sequenced material: naive CD4+ T cells sorted from blood. Subset indicated: CD45RA+ positively selected. These receptors came from a man between 18 and 29 years old in good health.

The chain combines TRBV18 with TRBJ2-1, with TRBD1 matching over 11 bases. This CDR3 has 15 residues. V lost 4 bases and J lost 3; bases outside the gene matches: 2. CDR1 and CDR2 (germline): KGHSH, LQKENI. The CDR3 reads CASSRGTGGYNEQFF. In DNA form, the CDR3 reads TGTGCCAGCTCACGCGGGACAGGGGGCTACAATGAGCAGTTCTTC.

This sequence joins TRBV5-1 and TRBJ1-6; 7 bases line up with TRBD1. Trimming at V came to 4 bases and at J to 4 bases, leaving 5 bases not matched to a gene. Germline V gives CDR1 SGHRS, CDR2 YFSETQ. The CDR3 contains 15 residues. The CDR3 loop is CASSGGQVYNSPLHF. In DNA, the CDR3 is TGCGCCAGCAGCGGAGGACAGGTATATAATTCACCCCTCCACTTT.

The rearrangement links TRBV11-2 to TRBJ2-3, with TRBD2 matching over 10 bases. The V gene's germline CDR1 is SGHAT and CDR2 FQNNGV. The CDR3 spans 16 residues. Trimming cost V 3 bases and J 2 bases; bases outside gene matches: 5. This CDR3 is CASSFRTSGHTDTQYF. CDR3 nucleotides: TGTGCCAGCAGCTTTCGGACTAGCGGTCACACAGATACGCAGTATTTT. Full variable domain (outside the CDR3, taken from reference TRBV11-2 and TRBJ2-3): EAGVAQSPRYKIIEKRQSVAFWCNPISGHATLYWYQQILGQGPKLLIQFQNNGVVDDSQLPKDRFSAERLKGVDSTLKIQPAKLEDSAVYLCASSFRTSGHTDTQYFGPGTRLTVL.

This chain uses TRBV5-1 with TRBJ1-2, with TRBD1 as a possible D gene (6 bases). This CDR3 contains 16 residues. The germline CDR1 and CDR2 sequences are SGHRS and YFSETQ. The germline V and J ends were trimmed by 4 bases and 4 bases, with 20 bases remaining between them. For the CDR3, the DNA is TGCGCCAGCAGCCCCCTAGAAAGGGGGATTGGCTATGGCTACACCTTC. Encoded protein: CASSPLERGIGYGYTF.

The chain uses TRBV18 and TRBJ1-5, with a tentative D call TRBD1 (6 bases). Looked up from germline, CDR1 is KGHSH and CDR2 is LQKENI. Trimming took off 5 bases at V and 5 bases at J, with 10 bases between the two ends. This CDR3 spans 13 amino acids. CDR3 sequence: CASSVAGDQPQHF. The CDR3, as DNA: TGTGCCAGCTCAGTGGCAGGGGATCAGCCCCAGCATTTT.

The genes are TRBV15 and TRBJ1-6; D is undetermined. The CDR3 totals 16 residues. Germline V gene data show CDR1 as LNHNV and CDR2 as YYDKDF (reference sequence). The V and J ends lost 5 bases and 6 bases respectively, with 17 bases between them. Written as DNA, the CDR3 is TGTGCCACCAGCCCTGAGGCGGCCAAGAGTAATTCACCCCTCCACTTT. Amino acids: CATSPEAAKSNSPLHF.

The V and J genes are TRBV18 and TRBJ1-5; D is possibly TRBD1 (6 bases). V lost 3 bases and J 1 base, leaving 10 bases between the germline ends. CDR1 is KGHSH, CDR2 LQKENI, per germline. This CDR3 is built from 15 residues. The CDR3 DNA is TGTGCCAGCTCACCGGGGGCCGAAAGCAATCAGCCCCAGCATTTT. Amino acids: CASSPGAESNQPQHF.

This clone showed up just once. V is TRBV2 and J is TRBJ2-7, with 10 bases identical to TRBD2. Trimming at V came to 6 bases and at J to 7 bases, leaving 12 bases not matched to a gene. The length of the CDR3 is 15 residues. Germline CDR1 and CDR2: SNHLY and FYNNEI. In DNA form, the CDR3 reads TGTGCCAGCAGAACGACCGGGACTAGCGTCGATGAGCAGTACTTC. Its translation: CASRTTGTSVDEQYF. Full variable domain (missing parts from reference TRBV2 and TRBJ2-7): EPEVTQTPSHQVTQMGQEVILRCVPISNHLYFYWYRQILGQKVEFLVSFYNNEISEKSEIFDDQFSVERPDGSNFTLKIRSTKLEDSAMYFCASRTTGTSVDEQYFGPGTRLTVT.

V and J are TRBV10-3 and TRBJ2-2; 10 bases are shared with TRBD1. Looked up from germline, CDR1 is ENHRY and CDR2 is SYGVKD. The CDR3 is made up of 18 amino acids. V was pared by 5 bases and J by 0 bases, with 9 bases of the junction left unmatched. CDR3 amino acids: CAISRGTGDPSNTGELFF. The CDR3 nucleotides read TGTGCCATCAGTCGGGGGACAGGGGACCCTTCGAACACCGGGGAGCTGTTTTTT.

The chain recombines TRBV18 with TRBJ1-6; D is undetermined. Germline V lookup: CDR1 KGHSH, CDR2 LQKENI. This CDR3 comprises 14 residues. Trimming removed 6 bases at V and 5 bases at J, with 11 bases between. This chain's CDR3 is CASSPAAHNSPLHF. The CDR3 DNA sequence: TGTGCCAGCTCCCCGGCCGCCCATAATTCACCCCTCCACTTT.

The V call is TRBV11-2, the J call TRBJ2-3, with 7 nucleotides matching TRBD1. Germline V gene lookup returns CDR1 SGHAT and CDR2 FQNNGV. With 5 bases clipped from V and 2 bases from J, the junction kept 7 bases outside the gene matches. The CDR3 sequence is 15 residues long. CDR3 coding DNA: TGTGCCAGCAGCACCCAGACAGGGCACACAGATACGCAGTATTTT. Its protein product is CASSTQTGHTDTQYF. The entire variable domain, with the rest obtained from reference TRBV11-2 and TRBJ2-3, is as follows: EAGVAQSPRYKIIEKRQSVAFWCNPISGHATLYWYQQILGQGPKLLIQFQNNGVVDDSQLPKDRFSAERLKGVDSTLKIQPAKLEDSAVYLCASSTQTGHTDTQYFGPGTRLTVL.

This rearrangement joins TRBV5-1 to TRBJ2-6, with TRBD2 matching 13 bases. This CDR3 has 19 residues. Per the germline V gene, CDR1 is SGHRS and CDR2 is YFSETQ. V dropped 3 bases and J dropped 2; count of bases not matched to a gene: 8. The CDR3 here is CASSSWTSGSGTGANVLTF. For the CDR3, the DNA is TGCGCCAGCAGCTCCTGGACTAGCGGGAGTGGGACTGGGGCCAACGTCCTGACTTTC. Filled out from reference TRBV5-1 and TRBJ2-6, the complete variable domain reads KAGVTQTPRYLIKTRGQQVTLSCSPISGHRSVSWYQQTPGQGLQFLFEYFSETQRNKGNFPGRFSGRQFSNSRSEMNVSTLELGDSALYLCASSSWTSGSGTGANVLTFGAGSRLTVL.

The chain links TRBV10-3 to TRBJ1-2; D might be TRBD1 (5 bases). Germline loops: CDR1 ENHRY, CDR2 SYGVKD. The length of the CDR3 is 14 residues. V dropped 7 bases and J dropped 0 bases, with 12 bases sitting between them. Written as DNA, the CDR3 is TGTGCCATCACTCCTGACAGAGCTAACTATGGCTACACCTTC. Translated: CAITPDRANYGYTF.

Comments on this clone: Mismatch with germline at one junction end may stem from a read error. The sample contains more than one DNA sequence encoding this CDR3. The V gene is TRBV10-3, the J gene TRBJ1-1, with a possible D match to TRBD1 (5 bases). The CDR3 contains 21 residues. Germline V gives CDR1 ENHRY, CDR2 SYGVKD. CDR3: CAISESTGRGRPDLTNTEAFF. CDR3 DNA sequence: TGTGCCATCAGTGAGTCGACCGGTAGGGGCAGACCCGACCTGACGAACACCGAAGCTTTCTTT.

CDR3 amino acids: CAIGQGAYEQYF. In DNA, the CDR3 is TGTGCCATCGGACAGGGGGCCTACGAGCAGTACTTC. The genes are TRBV6-1 and TRBJ2-7; 10 nucleotides agree with TRBD1. Germline CDR1 and CDR2: MNHNS and SASEGT. CDR3 length: 12 residues. V lost 10 bases, J lost 2 bases, and 2 bases stayed unmatched.

This clone was seen once. The J gene is TRBJ2-3, the V gene TRBV2, with TRBD2 identical over 9 bases. With V trimmed by 11 bases and J by 4 bases, 10 bases remained unmatched. In germline, CDR1 is SNHLY, CDR2 FYNNEI. This CDR3 region has 14 residues. The CDR3 DNA reads TGTGCCGGGGGTTTAGCGGGAGCAGCAGATACGCAGTATTTT. Protein sequence: CAGGLAGAADTQYF.